Below are 27 T cell receptor beta chains sequenced from a single sample in a study of CD8 T cells in Susac syndrome. With random hexamers, reverse transcription was performed on roughly 0.5 to 1 ug of RNA. TCRdb processed the immunoSEQ multiplex PCR reads anew with MiXCR; each CDR3 protein has one entry. The sample has approximately 170,000 distinct CDR3 sequences; just over 90% are singletons. The sample was CD4+ T cells from PBMCs. All receptors come from a human donor in good health.

The rearrangement links TRBV7-9 to TRBJ1-4; D is undetermined. Germline V gives CDR1 SEHNR, CDR2 FQNEAQ (reference sequence). Trimming took 4 bases from V and 7 from J, leaving 7 bases between them. The CDR3 consists of 12 residues. DNA for the CDR3: TGTGCCAGCAGCTCCGTCTCTGAAAAACTGTTTTTT. Its translation: CASSSVSEKLFF.

The chain has TRBV2 and TRBJ2-1, with 13 bases identical to TRBD2. The CDR3 sequence is 16 residues long. Germline assignment: CDR1 SNHLY and CDR2 FYNNEI. The V gene end was trimmed by 3 bases and the J gene end by 12 bases; junction bases not matched to a gene: 11. CDR3 amino acids: CASSDLLAGGPEVQFF. DNA for the CDR3: TGTGCCAGCAGTGATCTACTAGCGGGAGGGCCAGAAGTGCAGTTCTTC. The full variable domain, rest sourced from reference TRBV2 and TRBJ2-1, is EPEVTQTPSHQVTQMGQEVILRCVPISNHLYFYWYRQILGQKVEFLVSFYNNEISEKSEIFDDQFSVERPDGSNFTLKIRSTKLEDSAMYFCASSDLLAGGPEVQFFGPGTRLTVL.

The rearrangement uses TRBV4-1 and TRBJ2-5; TRBD1 is a possible D gene (6 bases). This CDR3 contains 15 residues. V was trimmed by 4 bases and J by 0 bases, leaving 12 bases between them. Germline V gene data show CDR1 as MGHRA and CDR2 as YSYEKL. The CDR3 nucleotides are TGCGCCAGCAGCCGGGGACACCAATACCAAGAGACCCAGTACTTC. It codes for CASSRGHQYQETQYF.

V usage is TRBV25-1 and J usage is TRBJ2-7; TRBD1 matches at 8 bases. The length of the CDR3 is 14 residues. V trimming: 3 bases; J trimming: 4 bases; junction bases outside the gene matches: 5. CDR1 is MGHDK and CDR2 is SYGVNS in the germline V gene. CDR3 region: CASSDDRGGYEQYF. The DNA for the CDR3 is TGTGCCAGCAGTGACGACAGGGGTGGATACGAGCAGTACTTC.

V is TRBV6-5 and J is TRBJ1-2; no firm D call. Germline CDR1 reads MNHEY; CDR2 reads SVGAGI. The CDR3 is made up of 14 amino acids. Trimming pared 4 bases from V and 4 bases from J, leaving 13 bases between. CDR3 residues: CASSWGLGGYGYTF. CDR3 sequence (DNA): TGTGCCAGCAGTTGGGGATTAGGAGGCTATGGCTACACCTTC.

The V gene is TRBV18, the J gene TRBJ1-5; 12 bases map to TRBD1. The J segment lost 2 bases and the V segment lost 0 bases, leaving 5 bases of the junction unmatched. Per germline, CDR1 KGHSH and CDR2 LQKENI. The CDR3 runs to 18 residues. The CDR3 coding sequence is TGTGCCAGCTCACCACCGGGACAGGGGGCGCGGGGCAATCAGCCCCAGCATTTT. This gives the protein CASSPPGQGARGNQPQHF.

The chain carries TRBV18 and TRBJ1-2; no reliable D call. Per the germline V gene, CDR1 is KGHSH and CDR2 is LQKENI. The germline V and J ends were trimmed by 2 bases and 6 bases, with 4 bases remaining between them. The CDR3 spans 11 residues. CDR3 region: CASSPADGYTF. The CDR3 nucleotides read TGTGCCAGCTCACCAGCAGATGGCTACACCTTC.

V gene TRBV7-9 combines with J gene TRBJ2-5; D perhaps matches TRBD2 (6 bases). V lost 2 bases to trimming and J lost 1 base, with 11 bases between them. The CDR3 loop spans 15 amino acids. CDR1 and CDR2 (germline): SEHNR, FQNEAQ (reference sequence). CDR3 sequence reads: CASSLSREVQETQYF. In nucleotides, the CDR3 is TGTGCCAGCAGCTTATCGCGGGAAGTCCAAGAGACCCAGTACTTC.

The rearrangement links TRBV28 to TRBJ1-2, with D perhaps TRBD1 (5 bases). Trimming took off 3 bases at V and 6 bases at J, with 11 bases between the two ends. This CDR3 has 13 residues. CDR1 MDHEN and CDR2 SYDVKM come from the germline V gene. The CDR3 loop is CASSLGEWDGYTF. In nucleotides, the CDR3 is TGTGCCAGCAGTTTGGGGGAATGGGATGGCTACACCTTC.

The V gene is TRBV6-6, the J gene TRBJ2-1, with 13 bases aligning to TRBD2. Per germline, CDR1 MNHNY and CDR2 SVGAGI (reference sequence). The V and J ends lost 6 bases and 9 bases, in that order; junction bases with no gene match: 8. The CDR3 length is 15 residues. The DNA of the CDR3 is TGTGCCAGCAGCTCACTAGCGGGGGGGCCTGGTGAGCAGTTCTTC. Protein sequence: CASSSLAGGPGEQFF.

As DNA, the CDR3 is TGTGCCAGCAGCTTAGCCCGTCGGGAGCAGTACTTC. It translates to CASSLARREQYF. V gene TRBV7-9 combines with J gene TRBJ2-7; D uncertain. The CDR3 sequence is 12 residues long. The germline gives CDR1 SEHNR, CDR2 FQNEAQ (reference sequence). The V and J ends lost 0 bases and 7 bases respectively, with 7 bases between them. The full variable domain, with the rest looked up from reference TRBV7-9 and TRBJ2-7, is DTGVSQNPRHKITKRGQNVTFRCDPISEHNRLYWYRQTLGQGPEFLTYFQNEAQLEKSRLLSDRFSAERPKGSFSTLEIQRTEQGDSAMYLCASSLARREQYFGPGTRLTVT.

The chain links TRBV3-1 to TRBJ2-7; D remains ambiguous. The CDR3 runs to 12 residues. CDR1 is LGHDT and CDR2 is YNNKEL in the germline V gene (reference sequence). V lost 4 bases and J lost 6, with 10 bases in between. CDR3 DNA: TGTGCCAGCAGCCTAGCCCATGGCGAGCAGTACTTC. It codes for CASSLAHGEQYF.

This sequence joins TRBV19 and TRBJ2-3, with D possibly being TRBD2 (5 bases). The CDR3 runs 12 residues. V gave up 8 bases and J gave up 0 bases, with 6 bases separating them. The germline gives CDR1 LNHDA, CDR2 SQIVND (reference sequence). The CDR3 sequence is CASGESTDTQYF. The CDR3 DNA reads as TGTGCCAGTGGGGAGAGCACAGATACGCAGTATTTT.

The gene calls are TRBV30 and TRBJ1-2; tentatively, D is TRBD1 (6 bases). The CDR3 contains 13 residues. Trimming shortened V by 6 bases and J by 5 bases, and 16 bases separated the two germline ends. CDR1 is GTSNPN and CDR2 is SVGIG in the germline V gene (reference sequence). The CDR3 bases are TGTGCCTGTACGGAACAGGGTGGTTATGGCTACACCTTC. Translating gives CACTEQGGYGYTF.

The CDR3 nucleotides are TGTGCCTGCAGCTTACCCGGGACAGGGCAGGAGACCCAGTACTTC. It yields the protein CACSLPGTGQETQYF. This chain uses TRBV21-1 with TRBJ2-5; TRBD1 reflects the table's D call only, with no check against the DNA. TRBV21-1 is listed as a pseudogene. CDR3 length equals 15 residues.

J is TRBJ1-1 and V is TRBV4-3, with 8 bases matching TRBD1. Trimming removed 4 bases from V and 1 base from J; junction bases left unmatched: 5. The germline gives CDR1 LGHNA, CDR2 YSLEER. This CDR3 spans 15 amino acids. CDR3 sequence: CASSLSGTGNTEAFF. The CDR3 region has the DNA TGCGCCAGCAGCCTCTCCGGGACAGGGAACACTGAAGCTTTCTTT.

J is TRBJ2-5 and V is TRBV30; TRBD1 is a possible D gene (5 bases). CDR1 and CDR2 from the germline V gene are GTSNPN and SVGIG (reference sequence). V lost 5 bases and J 1 base, leaving 8 bases between the germline ends. This CDR3 contains 12 residues. In DNA, the CDR3 is TGTGCCTGGGACAGCAGCCAAGAGACCCAGTACTTC. This sequence encodes CAWDSSQETQYF.

The chain joins TRBV20-1 to TRBJ2-2; D perhaps matches TRBD2 (6 bases). V was shortened by 1 base and J by 4 bases, with 13 bases between the two germline ends. The CDR3 totals 15 residues. The germline gives CDR1 DFQATT, CDR2 SNEGSKA (reference sequence). CDR3 residues: CSARAAGSGTGELFF. The CDR3 coding sequence is TGCAGTGCTAGAGCGGCGGGGTCGGGCACCGGGGAGCTGTTTTTT.

The chain joins TRBV2 to TRBJ2-5, with a tentative D call TRBD2 (5 bases). Per the germline V gene, CDR1 is SNHLY and CDR2 is FYNNEI. CDR3 length equals 13 residues. The V and J ends lost 5 bases and 5 bases respectively, with 12 bases between them. CDR3 DNA: TGTGCCAGCAGTACCGGGGTATGGGAGACCCAGTACTTC. It encodes CASSTGVWETQYF.

The chain recombines TRBV30 with TRBJ1-3; D not resolved. Trimming stripped 3 bases from V and 3 bases from J, with 6 bases between. This CDR3 contains 12 residues. The germline V gene has CDR1 GTSNPN and CDR2 SVGIG (reference sequence). The DNA for the CDR3 is TGTGCCTGGAGGCAGAATGGAAACACCATATATTTT. Its protein is CAWRQNGNTIYF.

The chain employs TRBV6-5 and TRBJ1-1; D unresolved. The CDR3 totals 11 residues. V was cut by 2 bases and J by 8 bases, with 6 bases left in between. The germline CDR1 and CDR2 sequences are MNHEY and SVGAGI. CDR3 residues: CASSYRSEAFF. CDR3 DNA sequence: TGTGCCAGCAGTTACCGTTCGGAAGCTTTCTTT.

The V gene is TRBV19, the J gene TRBJ2-1; D not certain. The CDR3 totals 14 residues. The germline CDR1 and CDR2 sequences are LNHDA and SQIVND (reference sequence). The V and J ends lost 7 bases and 0 bases respectively, with 10 bases between them. CDR3 protein: CASTEQPSYNEQFF. Written as DNA, the CDR3 is TGTGCCAGTACCGAACAGCCCTCCTACAATGAGCAGTTCTTC.

The gene calls are TRBV3-1 and TRBJ1-4; no definite D call. The CDR3 runs to 15 residues. Germline V gives CDR1 LGHDT, CDR2 YNNKEL (reference sequence). V was clipped by 4 bases and J by 8 bases, with 17 bases between them. The CDR3 is CASSRGRLWGEKLFF. The CDR3 DNA reads as TGTGCCAGCAGCCGAGGGAGGCTATGGGGAGAAAAACTGTTTTTT.

This chain uses TRBV28 with TRBJ2-5, with unresolved D. Germline V gene lookup returns CDR1 MDHEN and CDR2 SYDVKM. CDR3 length: 12 residues. Deletions cut 6 bases from V and 7 bases from J, with 12 bases between. Here the CDR3 reads CASSLLGSTQYF. CDR3 in DNA: TGTGCCAGCAGCCTCCTCGGTTCGACCCAGTACTTC.

The chain carries TRBV25-1 and TRBJ2-1, with 13 bases matching TRBD2. V lost 9 bases and J lost 9; bases outside the gene matches: 17. The germline V gene encodes CDR1 MGHDK and CDR2 SYGVNS. The CDR3 is 17 amino acids. The CDR3 region is CARGGSLGTSGIGEQFF. The DNA of the CDR3 is TGTGCCAGGGGTGGTTCCCTCGGGACTAGCGGGATAGGTGAGCAGTTCTTC. Together with reference TRBV25-1 and TRBJ2-1, the CDR3 gives the full variable domain: EADIYQTPRYLVIGTGKKITLECSQTMGHDKMYWYQQDPGMELHLIHYSYGVNSTEKGDLSSESTVSRIRTEHFPLTLESARPSHTSQYLCARGGSLGTSGIGEQFFGPGTRLTVL.

J is TRBJ2-7 and V is TRBV7-8; D tentatively reads TRBD1 or TRBD2 (6 bases each). The CDR3 spans 15 residues. Germline V gives CDR1 SGHVS, CDR2 FQNEAQ. V lost 1 base to trimming and J lost 6 bases, with 16 bases between them. The CDR3 DNA reads as TGTGCCAGCAGCTTAGTAAGAGGGGGGCCGGGCGAGCAGTACTTC. It is translated as CASSLVRGGPGEQYF.

This chain connects TRBV2 to TRBJ1-6; TRBD1 matches at 7 bases. The CDR3 contains 16 residues. V lost 7 bases, J lost 2 bases, and 8 bases stayed unmatched. Germline V gives CDR1 SNHLY, CDR2 FYNNEI. CDR3 coding DNA: TGTGCCAGCATGTCGGCAGGGGGACCCTATAATTCACCCCTCCACTTT. The encoded protein is CASMSAGGPYNSPLHF. Variable domain in full (rest from reference TRBV2 and TRBJ1-6): EPEVTQTPSHQVTQMGQEVILRCVPISNHLYFYWYRQILGQKVEFLVSFYNNEISEKSEIFDDQFSVERPDGSNFTLKIRSTKLEDSAMYFCASMSAGGPYNSPLHFGNGTRLTVT.